This TCR beta chain was captured in a study of T cell repertoires in cytomegalovirus infection. Background on the study: The study used recently identified HLA-C-restricted and well-studied HLA-B-restricted CMV epitopes. Public TCR beta signatures indicated both CMV infection and matching HLA type.

TCRdb redid the calling of the reads with MiXCR, one entry per CDR3 protein. This table has 310,000 or so distinct CDR3 sequences, roughly 25% appearing once. CDR3 length equals 13 residues. Germline V gene sequence: CDR1 SQVTM, CDR2 ANQGSEA. The V gene lost 8 bases and the J gene lost 5 bases, with 16 bases spanning the gap. Study-level findings and limits: In two of eight donors, the top clonotype was HLA-C-restricted CMV-specific.

This clonotype came up a few times. Its specificity is not known. This receptor was identified in a human donor in good health (CMV status not recorded). Some clones in this sample may be carry-over from other donors' samples. The chain links TRBV29-1 to TRBJ2-1; unclear D gene. The sample was cultured PBMCs, taken from culture after CMV antigen stimulation. As DNA, the CDR3 is TGCAGCTTAGGACCAAAGGCACACAATGAGCAGTTCTTC. Encoded protein: CSLGPKAHNEQFF.